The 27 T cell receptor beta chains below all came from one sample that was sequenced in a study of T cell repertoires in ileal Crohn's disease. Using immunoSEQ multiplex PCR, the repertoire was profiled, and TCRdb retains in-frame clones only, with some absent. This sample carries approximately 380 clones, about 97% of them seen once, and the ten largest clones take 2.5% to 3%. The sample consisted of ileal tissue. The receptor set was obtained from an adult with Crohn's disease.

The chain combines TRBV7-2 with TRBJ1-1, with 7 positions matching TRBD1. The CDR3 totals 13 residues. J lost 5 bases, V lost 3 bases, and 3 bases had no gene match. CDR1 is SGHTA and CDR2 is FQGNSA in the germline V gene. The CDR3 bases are TGTGCCAGCAGCTTCCAGGGGGGAACTGAAGCTTTCTTT. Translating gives CASSFQGGTEAFF.

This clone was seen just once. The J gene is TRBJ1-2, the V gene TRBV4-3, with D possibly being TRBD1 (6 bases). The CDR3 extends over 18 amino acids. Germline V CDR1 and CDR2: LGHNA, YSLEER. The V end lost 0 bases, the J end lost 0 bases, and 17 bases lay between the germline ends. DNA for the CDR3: TGCGCCAGCAGCCAAGATGCGAGGGGGTCCACAACTAACTATGGCTACACCTTC. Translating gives CASSQDARGSTTNYGYTF.

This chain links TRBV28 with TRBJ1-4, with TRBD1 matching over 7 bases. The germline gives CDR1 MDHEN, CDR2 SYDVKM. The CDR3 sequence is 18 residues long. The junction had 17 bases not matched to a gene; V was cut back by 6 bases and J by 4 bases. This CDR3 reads CASSTSGTVILGNEKLFF. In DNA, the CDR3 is TGTGCCAGCAGCACATCCGGGACAGTCATCCTAGGTAATGAAAAACTGTTTTTT.

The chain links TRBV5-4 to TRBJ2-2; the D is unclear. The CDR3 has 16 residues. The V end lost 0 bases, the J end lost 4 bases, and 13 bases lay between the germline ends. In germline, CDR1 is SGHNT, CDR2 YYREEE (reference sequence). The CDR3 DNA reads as TGTGCCAGCAGCTTGGTAAGCCCCTCGGGCACCGGGGAGCTGTTTTTT. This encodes CASSLVSPSGTGELFF.

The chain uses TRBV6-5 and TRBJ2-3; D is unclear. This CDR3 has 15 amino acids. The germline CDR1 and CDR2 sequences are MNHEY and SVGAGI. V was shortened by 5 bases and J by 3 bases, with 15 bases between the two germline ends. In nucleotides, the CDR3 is TGTGCCAGCAGTCAGACCCTATTGAGGACAGATACGCAGTATTTT. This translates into CASSQTLLRTDTQYF.

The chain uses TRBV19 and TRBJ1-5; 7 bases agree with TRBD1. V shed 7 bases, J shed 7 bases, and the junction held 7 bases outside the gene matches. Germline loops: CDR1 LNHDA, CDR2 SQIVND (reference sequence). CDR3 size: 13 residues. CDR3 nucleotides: TGTGCCAGTACTCAACAGGACAGGCAGCCCCAGCATTTT. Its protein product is CASTQQDRQPQHF.

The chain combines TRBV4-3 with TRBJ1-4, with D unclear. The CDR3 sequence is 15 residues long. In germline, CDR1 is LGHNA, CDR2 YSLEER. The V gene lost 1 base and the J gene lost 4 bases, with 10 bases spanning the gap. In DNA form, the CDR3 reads TGCGCCAGCAGCCAAGGAGGTTTCTTTAATGAAAAACTGTTTTTT. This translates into CASSQGGFFNEKLFF.

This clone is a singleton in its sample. CDR3 DNA: TGTGCCAGCAGTTTACGGGATCAGCCCCAGCATTTT. Amino acids: CASSLRDQPQHF. V gene TRBV28 combines with J gene TRBJ1-5; D is unresolved. The CDR3 totals 12 residues. CDR1 and CDR2 from the germline V gene are MDHEN and SYDVKM. The V end was cut by 2 bases, the J end by 5 bases, with 4 bases between.

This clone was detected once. CDR3 in amino acids: CASKTGGNYGYTF. CDR3 DNA: TGTGCCAGCAAAACAGGGGGTAACTATGGCTACACCTTC. The chain couples TRBV28 to TRBJ1-2; TRBD1 matches at 8 bases. The J segment lost 1 base and the V segment lost 7 bases, leaving 2 bases of the junction unmatched. Per the germline V gene, CDR1 is MDHEN and CDR2 is SYDVKM. CDR3 size: 13 residues.

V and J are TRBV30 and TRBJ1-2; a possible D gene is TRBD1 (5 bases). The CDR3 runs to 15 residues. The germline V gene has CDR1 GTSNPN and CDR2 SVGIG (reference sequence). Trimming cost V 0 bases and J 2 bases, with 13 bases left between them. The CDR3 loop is CAWSVPGGVNYGYTF. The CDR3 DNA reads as TGTGCCTGGAGTGTACCGGGGGGTGTAAACTATGGCTACACCTTC. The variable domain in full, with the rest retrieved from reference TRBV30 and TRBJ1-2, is SQTIHQWPATLVQPVGSPLSLECTVEGTSNPNLYWYRQAAGRGLQLLFYSVGIGQISSEVPQNLSASRPQDRQFILSSKKLLLSDSGFYLCAWSVPGGVNYGYTFGSGTRLTVV.

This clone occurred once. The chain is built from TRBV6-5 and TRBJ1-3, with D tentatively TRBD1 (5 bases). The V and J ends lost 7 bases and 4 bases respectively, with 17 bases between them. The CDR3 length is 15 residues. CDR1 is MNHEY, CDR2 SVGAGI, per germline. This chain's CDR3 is CASTLGAGVGNTIYF. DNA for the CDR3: TGTGCCAGCACCCTCGGCGCGGGGGTCGGAAACACCATATATTTT.

In nucleotides, the CDR3 is TGTGCCAGCAGCGTACTTAGCGGGGGGGCCCGCGAGACCCAGTACTTC. Translated, it gives CASSVLSGGARETQYF. The genes are TRBV9 and TRBJ2-5, with 11 bases that match TRBD2. CDR3 length: 16 amino acids. The germline V gene has CDR1 SGDLS and CDR2 YYNGEE. V lost 1 base to trimming and J lost 5 bases; unmatched junction nucleotides: 7.

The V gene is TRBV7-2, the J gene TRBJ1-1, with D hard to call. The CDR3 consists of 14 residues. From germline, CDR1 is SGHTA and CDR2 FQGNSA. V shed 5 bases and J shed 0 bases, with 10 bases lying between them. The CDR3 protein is CASSPVELNTEAFF. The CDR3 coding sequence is TGTGCCAGCAGCCCCGTAGAGCTGAACACTGAAGCTTTCTTT. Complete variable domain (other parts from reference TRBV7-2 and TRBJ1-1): GAGVSQSPSNKVTEKGKDVELRCDPISGHTALYWYRQSLGQGLEFLIYFQGNSAPDKSGLPSDRFSAERTGGSVSTLTIQRTQQEDSAVYLCASSPVELNTEAFFGQGTRLTVV.

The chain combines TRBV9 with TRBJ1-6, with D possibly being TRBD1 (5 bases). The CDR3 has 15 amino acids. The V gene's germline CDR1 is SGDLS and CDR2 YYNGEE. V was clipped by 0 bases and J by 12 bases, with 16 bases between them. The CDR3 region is CASSVAQGPIGPLHF. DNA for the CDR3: TGTGCCAGCAGCGTAGCGCAGGGTCCGATAGGACCCCTCCACTTT.

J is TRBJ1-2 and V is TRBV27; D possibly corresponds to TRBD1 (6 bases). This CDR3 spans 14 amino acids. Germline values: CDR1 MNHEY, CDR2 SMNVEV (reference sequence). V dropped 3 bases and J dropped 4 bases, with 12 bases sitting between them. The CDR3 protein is CASSFSDSGYGYTF. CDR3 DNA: TGTGCCAGCAGTTTCTCGGACAGTGGCTATGGCTACACCTTC.

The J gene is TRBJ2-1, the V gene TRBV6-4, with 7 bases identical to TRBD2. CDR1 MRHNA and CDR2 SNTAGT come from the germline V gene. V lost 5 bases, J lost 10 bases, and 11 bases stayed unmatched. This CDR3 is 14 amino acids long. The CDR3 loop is CASSWDLGGREQFF. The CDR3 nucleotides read TGTGCCAGCAGTTGGGACCTCGGCGGGAGAGAGCAGTTCTTC.

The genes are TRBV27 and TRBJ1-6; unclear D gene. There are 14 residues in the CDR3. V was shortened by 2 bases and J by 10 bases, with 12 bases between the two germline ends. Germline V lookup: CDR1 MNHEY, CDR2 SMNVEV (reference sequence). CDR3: CASSLGVVNSPLHF. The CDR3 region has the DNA TGTGCCAGCAGTTTAGGAGTAGTTAACTCACCCCTCCACTTT.

The CDR3, as DNA: TGTGCCAGCAGCTTCCTAGCGGGGGGCGGCGGTGAGCAGTTCTTC. Its protein product is CASSFLAGGGGEQFF. The chain links TRBV7-2 to TRBJ2-1, with 11 bases matching TRBD2. Germline assignment: CDR1 SGHTA and CDR2 FQGNSA. The CDR3 length is 15 residues. The J segment lost 9 bases and the V segment lost 3 bases, leaving 7 bases of the junction unmatched. The full variable domain, completed using reference TRBV7-2 and TRBJ2-1, is GAGVSQSPSNKVTEKGKDVELRCDPISGHTALYWYRQSLGQGLEFLIYFQGNSAPDKSGLPSDRFSAERTGGSVSTLTIQRTQQEDSAVYLCASSFLAGGGGEQFFGPGTRLTVL.

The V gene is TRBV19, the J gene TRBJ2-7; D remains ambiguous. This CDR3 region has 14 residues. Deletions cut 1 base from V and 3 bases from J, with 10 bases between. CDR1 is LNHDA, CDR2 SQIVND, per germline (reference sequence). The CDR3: CASSIAHNSYEQYF. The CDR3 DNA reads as TGTGCCAGTAGTATAGCCCATAACAGCTACGAGCAGTACTTC.

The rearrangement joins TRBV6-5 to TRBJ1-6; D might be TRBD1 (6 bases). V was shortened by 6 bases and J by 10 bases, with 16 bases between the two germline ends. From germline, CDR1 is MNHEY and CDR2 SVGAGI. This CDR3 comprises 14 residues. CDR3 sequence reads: CASSQGQTWSPLHF. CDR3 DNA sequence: TGTGCCAGCAGCCAAGGACAGACTTGGTCACCCCTCCACTTT.

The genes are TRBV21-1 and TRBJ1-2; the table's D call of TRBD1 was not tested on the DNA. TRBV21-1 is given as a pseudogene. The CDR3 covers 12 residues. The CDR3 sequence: CATMGQGYGYTF. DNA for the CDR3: TGTGCCACCATGGGACAGGGGTATGGCTACACCTTC.

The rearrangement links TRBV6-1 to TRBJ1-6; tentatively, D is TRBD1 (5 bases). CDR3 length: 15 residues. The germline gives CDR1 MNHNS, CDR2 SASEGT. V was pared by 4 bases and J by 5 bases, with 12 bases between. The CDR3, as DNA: TGTGCCAGCAGTGGGCAGGGAAGTGATAATTCACCCCTCCACTTT. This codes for CASSGQGSDNSPLHF.

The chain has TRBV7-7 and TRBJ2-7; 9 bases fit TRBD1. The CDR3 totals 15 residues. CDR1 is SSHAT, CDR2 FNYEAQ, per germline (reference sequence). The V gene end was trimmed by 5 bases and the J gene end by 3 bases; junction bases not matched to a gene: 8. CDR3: CASSPRTGEDYEQYF. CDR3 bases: TGTGCCAGCAGCCCTCGGACAGGGGAGGACTACGAGCAGTACTTC.

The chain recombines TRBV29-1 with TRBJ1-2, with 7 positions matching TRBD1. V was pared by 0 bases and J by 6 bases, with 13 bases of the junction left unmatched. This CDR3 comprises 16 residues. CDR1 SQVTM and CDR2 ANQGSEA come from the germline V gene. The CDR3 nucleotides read TGCAGCGTTGAAGATCGACAGGGTTTGGCAATCAATGGCTACACCTTC. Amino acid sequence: CSVEDRQGLAINGYTF.

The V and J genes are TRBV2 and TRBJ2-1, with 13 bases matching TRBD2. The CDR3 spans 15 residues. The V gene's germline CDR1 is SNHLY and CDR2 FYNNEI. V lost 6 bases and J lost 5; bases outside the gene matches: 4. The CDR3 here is CASRPTSGGHNEQFF. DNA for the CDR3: TGTGCCAGCAGACCGACTAGCGGGGGGCACAATGAGCAGTTCTTC.

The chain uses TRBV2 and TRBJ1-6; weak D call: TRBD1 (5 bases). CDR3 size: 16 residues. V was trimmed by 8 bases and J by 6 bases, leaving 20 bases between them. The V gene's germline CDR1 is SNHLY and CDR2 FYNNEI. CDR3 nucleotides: TGTGCCAGCTGTCTCTCAGTAACAGGAAGTAATTCACCCCTCCACTTT. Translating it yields CASCLSVTGSNSPLHF.

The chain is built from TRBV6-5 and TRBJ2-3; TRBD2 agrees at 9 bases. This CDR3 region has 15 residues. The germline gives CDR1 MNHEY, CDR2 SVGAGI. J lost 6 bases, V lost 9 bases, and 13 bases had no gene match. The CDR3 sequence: CASSERGEIWDTQYF. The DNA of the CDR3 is TGTGCCAGTAGCGAGCGGGGGGAGATTTGGGATACGCAGTATTTT.